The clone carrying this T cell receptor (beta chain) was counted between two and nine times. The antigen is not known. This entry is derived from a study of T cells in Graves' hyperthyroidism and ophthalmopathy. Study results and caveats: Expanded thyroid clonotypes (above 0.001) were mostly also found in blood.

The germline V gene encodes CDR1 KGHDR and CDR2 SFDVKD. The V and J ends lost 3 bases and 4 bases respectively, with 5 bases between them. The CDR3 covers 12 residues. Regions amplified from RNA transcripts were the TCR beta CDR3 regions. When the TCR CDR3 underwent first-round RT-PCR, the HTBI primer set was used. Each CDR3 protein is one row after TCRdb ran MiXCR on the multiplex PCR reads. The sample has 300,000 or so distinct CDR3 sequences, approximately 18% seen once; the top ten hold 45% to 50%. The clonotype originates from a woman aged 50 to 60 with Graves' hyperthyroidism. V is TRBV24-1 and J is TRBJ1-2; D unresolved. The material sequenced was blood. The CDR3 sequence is CATSDNSYGYTF. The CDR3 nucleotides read TGTGCCACCAGTGATAACAGCTATGGCTACACCTTC.